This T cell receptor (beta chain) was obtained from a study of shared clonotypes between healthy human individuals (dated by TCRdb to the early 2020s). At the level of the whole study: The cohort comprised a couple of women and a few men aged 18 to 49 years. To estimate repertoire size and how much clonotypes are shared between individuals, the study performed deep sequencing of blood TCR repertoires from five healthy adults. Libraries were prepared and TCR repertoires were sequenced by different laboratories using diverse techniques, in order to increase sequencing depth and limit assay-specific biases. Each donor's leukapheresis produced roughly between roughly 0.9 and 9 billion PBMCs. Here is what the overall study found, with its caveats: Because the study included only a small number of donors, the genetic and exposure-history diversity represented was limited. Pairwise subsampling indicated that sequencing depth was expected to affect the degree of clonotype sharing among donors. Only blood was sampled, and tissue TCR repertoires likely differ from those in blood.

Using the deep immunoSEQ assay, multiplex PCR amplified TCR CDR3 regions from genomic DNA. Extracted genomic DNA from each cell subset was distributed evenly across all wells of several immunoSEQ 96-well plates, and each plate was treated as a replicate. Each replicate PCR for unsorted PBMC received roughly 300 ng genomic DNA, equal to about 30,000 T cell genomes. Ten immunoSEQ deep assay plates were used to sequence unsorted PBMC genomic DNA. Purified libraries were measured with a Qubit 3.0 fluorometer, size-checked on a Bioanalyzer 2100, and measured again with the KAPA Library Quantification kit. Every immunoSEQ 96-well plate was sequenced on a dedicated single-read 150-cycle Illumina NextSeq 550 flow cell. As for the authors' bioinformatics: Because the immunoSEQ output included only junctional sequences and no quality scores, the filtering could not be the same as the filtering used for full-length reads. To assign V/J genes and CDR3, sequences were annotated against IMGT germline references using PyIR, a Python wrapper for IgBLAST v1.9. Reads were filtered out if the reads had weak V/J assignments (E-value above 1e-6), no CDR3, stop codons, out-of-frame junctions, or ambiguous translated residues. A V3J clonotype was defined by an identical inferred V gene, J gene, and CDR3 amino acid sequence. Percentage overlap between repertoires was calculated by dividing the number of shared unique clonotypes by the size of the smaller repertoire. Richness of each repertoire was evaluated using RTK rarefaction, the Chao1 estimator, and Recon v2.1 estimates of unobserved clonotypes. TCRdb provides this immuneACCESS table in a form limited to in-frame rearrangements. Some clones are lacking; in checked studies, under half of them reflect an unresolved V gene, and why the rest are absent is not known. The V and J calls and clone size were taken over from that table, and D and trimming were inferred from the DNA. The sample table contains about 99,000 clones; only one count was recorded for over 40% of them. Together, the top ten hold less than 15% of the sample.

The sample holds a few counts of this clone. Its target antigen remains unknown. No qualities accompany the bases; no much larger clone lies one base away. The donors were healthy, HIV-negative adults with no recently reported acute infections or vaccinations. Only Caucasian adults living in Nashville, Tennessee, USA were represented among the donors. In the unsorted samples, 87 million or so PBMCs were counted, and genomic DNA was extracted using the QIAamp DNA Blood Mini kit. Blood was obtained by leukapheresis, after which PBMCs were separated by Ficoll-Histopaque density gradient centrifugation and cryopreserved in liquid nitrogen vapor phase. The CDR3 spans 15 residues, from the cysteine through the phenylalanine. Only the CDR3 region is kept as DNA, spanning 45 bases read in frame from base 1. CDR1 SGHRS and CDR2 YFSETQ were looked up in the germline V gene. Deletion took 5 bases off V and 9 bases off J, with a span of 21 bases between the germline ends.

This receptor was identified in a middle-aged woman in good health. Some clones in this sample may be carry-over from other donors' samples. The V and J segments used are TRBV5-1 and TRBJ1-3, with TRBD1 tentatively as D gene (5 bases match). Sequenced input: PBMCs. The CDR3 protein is CASSWTGGAETTIYF. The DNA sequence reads TGCGCCAGCAGTTGGACGGGGGGTGCGGAAACCACCATATATTTT.